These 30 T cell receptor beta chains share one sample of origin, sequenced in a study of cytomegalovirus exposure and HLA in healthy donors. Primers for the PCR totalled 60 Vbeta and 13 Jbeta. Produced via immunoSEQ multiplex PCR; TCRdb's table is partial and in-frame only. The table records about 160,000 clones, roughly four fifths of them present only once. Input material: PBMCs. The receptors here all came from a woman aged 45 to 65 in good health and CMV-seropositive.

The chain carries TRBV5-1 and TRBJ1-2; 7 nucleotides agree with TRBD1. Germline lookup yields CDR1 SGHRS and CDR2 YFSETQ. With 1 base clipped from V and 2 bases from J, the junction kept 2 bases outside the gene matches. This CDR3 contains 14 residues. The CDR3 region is CASSLTGANYGYTF. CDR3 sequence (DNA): TGCGCCAGCAGCTTGACAGGGGCCAACTATGGCTACACCTTC.

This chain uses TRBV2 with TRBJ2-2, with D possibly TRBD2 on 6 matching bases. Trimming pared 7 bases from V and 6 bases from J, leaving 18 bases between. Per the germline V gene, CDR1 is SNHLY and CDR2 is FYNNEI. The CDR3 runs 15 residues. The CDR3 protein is CASTLSGGIPGELFF. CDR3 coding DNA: TGTGCCAGCACCCTTTCTGGGGGGATTCCCGGGGAGCTGTTTTTT.

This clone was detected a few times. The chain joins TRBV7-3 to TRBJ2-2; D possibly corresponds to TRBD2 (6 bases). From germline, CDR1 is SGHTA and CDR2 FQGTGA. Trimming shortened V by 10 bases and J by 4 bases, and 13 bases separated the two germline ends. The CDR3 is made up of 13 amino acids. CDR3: CATSRGGTGELFF. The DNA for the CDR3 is TGTGCCACCTCAAGGGGAGGCACCGGGGAGCTGTTTTTT.

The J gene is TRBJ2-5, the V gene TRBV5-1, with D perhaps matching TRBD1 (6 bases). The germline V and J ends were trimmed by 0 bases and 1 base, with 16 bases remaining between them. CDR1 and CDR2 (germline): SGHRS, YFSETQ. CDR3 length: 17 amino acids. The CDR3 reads CASSLAYVKDSQETQYF. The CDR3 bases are TGCGCCAGCAGCTTGGCGTACGTTAAGGACAGCCAAGAGACCCAGTACTTC.

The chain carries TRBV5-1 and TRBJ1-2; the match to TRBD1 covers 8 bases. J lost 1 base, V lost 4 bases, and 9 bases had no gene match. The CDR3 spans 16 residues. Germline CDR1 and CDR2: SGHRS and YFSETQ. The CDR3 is CASSQGQASNNYGYTF. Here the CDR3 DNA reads TGCGCCAGCAGCCAGGGACAGGCCTCAAATAACTATGGCTACACCTTC.

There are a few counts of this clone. CDR3 loop: CASSSRDSTYEQYF. The CDR3 nucleotides are TGTGCCAGCAGCTCCCGGGACAGCACCTACGAGCAGTACTTC. The chain employs TRBV13 and TRBJ2-7; 7 bases fit TRBD1. The germline V gene has CDR1 PRHDT and CDR2 FYEKMQ (reference sequence). V was pared by 4 bases and J by 2 bases, with 5 bases of the junction left unmatched. The CDR3 contains 14 residues.

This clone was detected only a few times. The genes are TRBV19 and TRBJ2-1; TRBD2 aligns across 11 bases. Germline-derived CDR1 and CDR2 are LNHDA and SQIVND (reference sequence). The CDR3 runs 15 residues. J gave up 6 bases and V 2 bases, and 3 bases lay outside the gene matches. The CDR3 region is CASSILAGGRNEQFF. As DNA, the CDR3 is TGTGCCAGTAGTATATTAGCGGGGGGGCGCAATGAGCAGTTCTTC.

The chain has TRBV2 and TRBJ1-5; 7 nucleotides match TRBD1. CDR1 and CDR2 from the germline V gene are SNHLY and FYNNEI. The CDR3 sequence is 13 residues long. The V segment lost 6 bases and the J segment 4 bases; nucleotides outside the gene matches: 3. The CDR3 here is CASRRQGNQPQHF. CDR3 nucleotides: TGTGCCAGCAGACGACAGGGAAATCAGCCCCAGCATTTT.

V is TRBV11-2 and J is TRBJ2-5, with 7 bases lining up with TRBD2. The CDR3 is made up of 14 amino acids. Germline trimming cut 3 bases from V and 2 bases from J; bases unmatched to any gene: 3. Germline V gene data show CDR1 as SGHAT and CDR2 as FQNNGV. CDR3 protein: CASSLAGEQETQYF. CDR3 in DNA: TGTGCCAGCAGCTTGGCGGGGGAACAAGAGACCCAGTACTTC.

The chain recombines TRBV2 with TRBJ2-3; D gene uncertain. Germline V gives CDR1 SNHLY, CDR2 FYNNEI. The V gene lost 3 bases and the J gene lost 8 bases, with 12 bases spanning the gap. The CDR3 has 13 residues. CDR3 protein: CASSEPPAATQYF. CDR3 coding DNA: TGTGCCAGCAGTGAGCCCCCCGCGGCTACGCAGTATTTT.

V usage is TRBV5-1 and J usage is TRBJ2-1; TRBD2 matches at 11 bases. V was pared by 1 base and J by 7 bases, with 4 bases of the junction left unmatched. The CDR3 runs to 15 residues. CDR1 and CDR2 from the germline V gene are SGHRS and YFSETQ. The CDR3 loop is CASSLRLAGGNEQFF. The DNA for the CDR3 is TGCGCCAGCAGCTTGAGGCTAGCGGGGGGAAATGAGCAGTTCTTC. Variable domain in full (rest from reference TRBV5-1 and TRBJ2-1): KAGVTQTPRYLIKTRGQQVTLSCSPISGHRSVSWYQQTPGQGLQFLFEYFSETQRNKGNFPGRFSGRQFSNSRSEMNVSTLELGDSALYLCASSLRLAGGNEQFFGPGTRLTVL.

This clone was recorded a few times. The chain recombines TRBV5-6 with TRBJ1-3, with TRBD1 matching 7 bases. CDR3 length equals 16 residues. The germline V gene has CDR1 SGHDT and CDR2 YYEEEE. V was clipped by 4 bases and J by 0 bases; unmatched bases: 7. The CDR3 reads CASSRPDRLSGNTIYF. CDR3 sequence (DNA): TGTGCCAGCAGCAGACCGGACAGGCTCTCTGGAAACACCATATATTTT.

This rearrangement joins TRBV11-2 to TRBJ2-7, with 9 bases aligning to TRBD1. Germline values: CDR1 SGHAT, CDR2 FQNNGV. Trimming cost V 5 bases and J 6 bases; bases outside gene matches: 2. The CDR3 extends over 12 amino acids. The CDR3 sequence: CASSTDRGEQYF. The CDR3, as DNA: TGTGCCAGCAGCACGGACAGGGGCGAGCAGTACTTC. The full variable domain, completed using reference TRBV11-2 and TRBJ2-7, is EAGVAQSPRYKIIEKRQSVAFWCNPISGHATLYWYQQILGQGPKLLIQFQNNGVVDDSQLPKDRFSAERLKGVDSTLKIQPAKLEDSAVYLCASSTDRGEQYFGPGTRLTVT.

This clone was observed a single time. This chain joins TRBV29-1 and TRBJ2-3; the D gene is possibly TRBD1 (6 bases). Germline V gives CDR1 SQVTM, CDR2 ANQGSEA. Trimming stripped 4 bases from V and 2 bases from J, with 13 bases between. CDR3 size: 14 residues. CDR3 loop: CSVAQGIPTDTQYF. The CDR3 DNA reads TGCAGCGTTGCACAGGGTATCCCCACAGATACGCAGTATTTT.

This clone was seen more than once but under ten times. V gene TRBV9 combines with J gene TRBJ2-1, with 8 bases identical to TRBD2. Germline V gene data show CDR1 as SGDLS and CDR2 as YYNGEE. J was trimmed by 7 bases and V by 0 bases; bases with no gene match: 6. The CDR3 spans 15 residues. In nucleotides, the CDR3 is TGTGCCAGCAGCGTAGACGCGGGGGGTTTTAATGAGCAGTTCTTC. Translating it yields CASSVDAGGFNEQFF.

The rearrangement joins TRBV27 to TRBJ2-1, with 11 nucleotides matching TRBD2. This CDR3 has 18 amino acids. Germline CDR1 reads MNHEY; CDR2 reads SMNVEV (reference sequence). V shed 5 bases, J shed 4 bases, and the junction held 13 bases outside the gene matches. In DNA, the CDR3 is TGTGCCAGCAGTACACTAGCGGGGGATTCACCGACTTACAATGAGCAGTTCTTC. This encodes CASSTLAGDSPTYNEQFF.

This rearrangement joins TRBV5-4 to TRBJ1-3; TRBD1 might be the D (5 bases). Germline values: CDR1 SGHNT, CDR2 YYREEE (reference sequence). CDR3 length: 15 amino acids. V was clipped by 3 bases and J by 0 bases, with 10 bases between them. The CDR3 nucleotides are TGTGCCAGCAGCTCTGACAGTAGCTCTGGAAACACCATATATTTT. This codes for CASSSDSSSGNTIYF.

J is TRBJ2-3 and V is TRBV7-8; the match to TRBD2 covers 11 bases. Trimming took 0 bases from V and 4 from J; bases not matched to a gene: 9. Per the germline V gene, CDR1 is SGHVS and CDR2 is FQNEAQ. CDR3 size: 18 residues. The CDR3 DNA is TGTGCCAGCAGCTTAGCGCCAGTGGTAGCGGGGGGGCCAGATACGCAGTATTTT. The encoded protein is CASSLAPVVAGGPDTQYF.

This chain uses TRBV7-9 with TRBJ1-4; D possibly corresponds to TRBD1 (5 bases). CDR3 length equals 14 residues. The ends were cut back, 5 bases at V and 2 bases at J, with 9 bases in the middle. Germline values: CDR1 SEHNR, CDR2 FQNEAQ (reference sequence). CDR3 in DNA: TGTGCCAGCAGCCCCGGGGGTACTAATGAAAAACTGTTTTTT. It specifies CASSPGGTNEKLFF. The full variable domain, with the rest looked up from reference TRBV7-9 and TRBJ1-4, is DTGVSQNPRHKITKRGQNVTFRCDPISEHNRLYWYRQTLGQGPEFLTYFQNEAQLEKSRLLSDRFSAERPKGSFSTLEIQRTEQGDSAMYLCASSPGGTNEKLFFGSGTQLSVL.

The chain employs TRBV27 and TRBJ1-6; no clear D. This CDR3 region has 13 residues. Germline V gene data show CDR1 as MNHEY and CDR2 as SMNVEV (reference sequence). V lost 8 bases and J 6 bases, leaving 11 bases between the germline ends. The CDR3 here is CASGVGANSPLHF. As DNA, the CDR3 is TGTGCCAGCGGTGTGGGCGCTAATTCACCCCTCCACTTT.

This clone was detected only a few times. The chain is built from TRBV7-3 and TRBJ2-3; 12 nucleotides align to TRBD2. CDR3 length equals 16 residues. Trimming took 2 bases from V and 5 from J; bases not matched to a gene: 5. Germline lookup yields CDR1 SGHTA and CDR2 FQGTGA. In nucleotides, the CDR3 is TGTGCCAGCAGCTTACTAGCGGGGGGGCAGGGAGATACGCAGTATTTT. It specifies CASSLLAGGQGDTQYF. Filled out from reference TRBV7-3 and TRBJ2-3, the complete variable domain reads GAGVSQTPSNKVTEKGKYVELRCDPISGHTALYWYRQSLGQGPEFLIYFQGTGAADDSGLPNDRFFAVRPEGSVSTLKIQRTERGDSAVYLCASSLLAGGQGDTQYFGPGTRLTVL.

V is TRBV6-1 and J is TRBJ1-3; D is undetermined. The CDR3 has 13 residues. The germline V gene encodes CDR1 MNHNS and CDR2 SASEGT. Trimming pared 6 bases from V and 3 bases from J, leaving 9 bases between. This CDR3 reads CASRGARGNTIYF. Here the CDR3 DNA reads TGTGCCAGCAGGGGAGCTCGTGGAAACACCATATATTTT.

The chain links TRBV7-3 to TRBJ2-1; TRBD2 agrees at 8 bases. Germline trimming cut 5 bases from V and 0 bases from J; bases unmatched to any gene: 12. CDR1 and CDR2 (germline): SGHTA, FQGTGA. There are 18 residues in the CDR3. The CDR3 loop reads CASSAWAGGRHSYNEQFF. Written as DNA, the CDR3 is TGTGCCAGCAGCGCCTGGGCGGGGGGCCGACACTCCTACAATGAGCAGTTCTTC.

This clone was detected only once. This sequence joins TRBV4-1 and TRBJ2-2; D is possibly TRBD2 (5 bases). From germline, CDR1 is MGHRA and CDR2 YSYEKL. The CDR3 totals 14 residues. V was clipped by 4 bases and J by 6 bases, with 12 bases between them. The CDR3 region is CASSLDLLAGELFF. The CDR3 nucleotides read TGCGCCAGCAGCCTAGACCTACTAGCCGGGGAGCTGTTTTTT.

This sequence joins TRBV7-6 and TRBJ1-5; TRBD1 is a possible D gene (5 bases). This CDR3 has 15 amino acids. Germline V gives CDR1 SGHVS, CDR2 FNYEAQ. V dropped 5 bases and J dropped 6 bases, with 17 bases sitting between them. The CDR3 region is CASSRGGGESQPQHF. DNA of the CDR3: TGTGCCAGCAGCCGGGGCGGGGGGGAGAGTCAGCCCCAGCATTTT.

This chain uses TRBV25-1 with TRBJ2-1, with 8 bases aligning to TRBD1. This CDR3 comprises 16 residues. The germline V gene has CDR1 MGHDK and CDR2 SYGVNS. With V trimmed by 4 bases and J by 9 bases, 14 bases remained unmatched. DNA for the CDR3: TGTGCCAGCAGTGGGCGGACAGGGAGGACGGTTAGTGAGCAGTTCTTC. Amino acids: CASSGRTGRTVSEQFF.

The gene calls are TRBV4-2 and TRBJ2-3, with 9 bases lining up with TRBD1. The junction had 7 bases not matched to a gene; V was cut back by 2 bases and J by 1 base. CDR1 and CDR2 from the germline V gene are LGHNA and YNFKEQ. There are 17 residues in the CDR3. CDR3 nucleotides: TGTGCCAGCAGCCAACATGCGGGACAGGGTGGCACAGATACGCAGTATTTT. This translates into CASSQHAGQGGTDTQYF.

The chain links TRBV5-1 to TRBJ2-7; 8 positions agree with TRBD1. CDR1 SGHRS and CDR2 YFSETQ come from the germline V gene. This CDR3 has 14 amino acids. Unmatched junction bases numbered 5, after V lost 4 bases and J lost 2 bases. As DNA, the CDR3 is TGCGCCAGCAGCCCCGGGACAGGACCCTACGAGCAGTACTTC. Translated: CASSPGTGPYEQYF.

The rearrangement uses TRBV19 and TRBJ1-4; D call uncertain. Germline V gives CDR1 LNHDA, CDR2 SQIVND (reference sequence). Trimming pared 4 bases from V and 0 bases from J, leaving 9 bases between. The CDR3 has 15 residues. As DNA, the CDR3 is TGTGCCAGTAGTAAGAATACTGCAACTAATGAAAAACTGTTTTTT. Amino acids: CASSKNTATNEKLFF.

The CDR3 bases are TGCGCCAGCAGCTTGGCCCAGGTGAACACTGAAGCTTTCTTT. Protein sequence: CASSLAQVNTEAFF. The chain joins TRBV5-1 to TRBJ1-1; D is undetermined. The CDR3 totals 14 residues. Germline values: CDR1 SGHRS, CDR2 YFSETQ. Trimming stripped 0 bases from V and 0 bases from J, with 6 bases between.